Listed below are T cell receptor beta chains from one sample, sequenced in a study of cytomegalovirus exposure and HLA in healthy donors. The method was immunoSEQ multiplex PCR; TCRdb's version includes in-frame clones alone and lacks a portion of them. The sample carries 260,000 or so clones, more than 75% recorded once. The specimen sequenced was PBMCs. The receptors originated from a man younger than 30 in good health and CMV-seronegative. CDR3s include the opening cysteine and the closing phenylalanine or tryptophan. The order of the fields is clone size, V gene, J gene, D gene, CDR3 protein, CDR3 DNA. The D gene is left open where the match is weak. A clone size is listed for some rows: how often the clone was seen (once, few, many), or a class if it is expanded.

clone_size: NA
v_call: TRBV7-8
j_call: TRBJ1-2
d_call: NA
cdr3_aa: CASSLVGTMDYGYTF
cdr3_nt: TGTGCCAGCAGCTTAGTAGGGACAATGGACTATGGCTACACCTTC

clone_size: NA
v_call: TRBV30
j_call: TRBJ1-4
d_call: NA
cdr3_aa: CAWRAPGTRGEKLFF
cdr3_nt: TGTGCCTGGAGGGCTCCCGGGACTCGGGGTGAAAAACTGTTTTTT

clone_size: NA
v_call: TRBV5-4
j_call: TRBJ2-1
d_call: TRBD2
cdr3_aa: CASSGASGAAYNEQFF
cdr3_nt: TGTGCCAGCAGCGGAGCTAGCGGGGCCGCTTACAATGAGCAGTTCTTC

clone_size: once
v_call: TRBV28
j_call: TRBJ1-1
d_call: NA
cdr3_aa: CASRDPGAWNTEAFF
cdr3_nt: TGTGCCAGCAGAGACCCAGGGGCCTGGAACACTGAAGCTTTCTTT

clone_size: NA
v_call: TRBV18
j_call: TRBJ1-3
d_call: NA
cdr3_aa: CASSPGSPTSGNTIYF
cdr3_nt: TGTGCCAGCTCACCGGGCTCGCCTACCTCTGGAAACACCATATATTTT

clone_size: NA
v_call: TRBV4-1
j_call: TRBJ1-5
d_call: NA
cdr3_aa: CASSHPDRFQPQHF
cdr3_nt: TGCGCCAGCAGCCACCCGGACAGATTCCAGCCCCAGCATTTT

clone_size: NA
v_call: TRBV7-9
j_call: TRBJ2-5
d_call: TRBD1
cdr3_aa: CASTAEQGGRETQYF
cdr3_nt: TGTGCCAGCACCGCCGAACAGGGGGGCCGAGAGACCCAGTACTTC

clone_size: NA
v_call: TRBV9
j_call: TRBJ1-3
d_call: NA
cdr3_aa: CASSVAPFGSSGNTIYF
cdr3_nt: TGTGCCAGCAGCGTGGCCCCCTTCGGGAGCTCTGGAAACACCATATATTTT

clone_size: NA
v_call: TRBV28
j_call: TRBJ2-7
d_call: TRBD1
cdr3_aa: CASSSTGWQDWTLGEQYF
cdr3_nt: TGTGCCAGCAGTTCGACAGGGTGGCAAGATTGGACCCTTGGCGAGCAGTACTTC

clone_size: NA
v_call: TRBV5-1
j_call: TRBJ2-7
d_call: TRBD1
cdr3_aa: CASSLDRGLVEQYF
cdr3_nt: TGCGCCAGCAGCTTGGACAGGGGGCTTGTGGAGCAGTACTTC

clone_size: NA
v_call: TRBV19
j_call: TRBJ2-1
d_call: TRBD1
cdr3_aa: CASRTTGDEQFF
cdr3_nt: TGTGCCAGTAGGACGACAGGGGATGAGCAGTTCTTC

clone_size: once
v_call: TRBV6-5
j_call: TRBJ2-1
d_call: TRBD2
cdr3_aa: CASSSLAGGRNEQFF
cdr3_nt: TGTGCCAGCAGCTCCCTGGCGGGGGGCCGAAATGAGCAGTTCTTC

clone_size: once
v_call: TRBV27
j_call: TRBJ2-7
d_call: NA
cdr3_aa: CASGAGTHPYEQYF
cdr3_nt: TGTGCCAGCGGGGCCGGGACACATCCCTACGAGCAGTACTTC

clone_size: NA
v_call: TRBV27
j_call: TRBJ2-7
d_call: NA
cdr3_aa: CASSRGTHEQYF
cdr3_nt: TGTGCCAGCAGCAGGGGAACCCACGAGCAGTACTTC

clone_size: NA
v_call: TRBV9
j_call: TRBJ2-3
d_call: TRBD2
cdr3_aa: CASSITSGSTDTQYF
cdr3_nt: TGTGCCAGCAGCATAACTAGCGGCTCCACAGATACGCAGTATTTT